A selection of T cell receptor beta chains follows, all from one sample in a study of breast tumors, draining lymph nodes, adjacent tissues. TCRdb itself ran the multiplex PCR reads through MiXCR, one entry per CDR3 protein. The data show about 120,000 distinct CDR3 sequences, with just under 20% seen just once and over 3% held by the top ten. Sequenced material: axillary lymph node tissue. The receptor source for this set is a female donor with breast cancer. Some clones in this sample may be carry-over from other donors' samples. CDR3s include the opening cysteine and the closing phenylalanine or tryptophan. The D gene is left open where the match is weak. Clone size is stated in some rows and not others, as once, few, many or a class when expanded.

CDR3aa: CSVDYPQTDEQFF; CDR3nt: TGCAGTGTGGACTATCCCCAAACCGATGAGCAGTTCTTC; abundance: many; d_gene: .; j_gene: TRBJ2-1; v_gene: TRBV20-1
CDR3aa: CASKIRADNSPLHF; CDR3nt: TGTGCCAGCAAGATCCGGGCCGATAATTCACCCCTCCACTTT; abundance: many; d_gene: .; j_gene: TRBJ1-6; v_gene: TRBV12-3/TRBV12-4
CDR3aa: CASSEGLADEQFF; CDR3nt: TGTGCCAGCAGTGAAGGACTAGCGGATGAGCAGTTCTTC; abundance: many; d_gene: TRBD2; j_gene: TRBJ2-1; v_gene: TRBV2
CDR3aa: CASSQGSGGGNQETQYF; CDR3nt: TGTGCCAGCAGCCAAGGATCAGGGGGGGGGAATCAAGAGACCCAGTACTTC; abundance: many; d_gene: .; j_gene: TRBJ2-5; v_gene: TRBV4-2
CDR3aa: CASSSTGGGEKLFF; CDR3nt: TGTGCCAGCAGCTCAACAGGGGGGGGGGAAAAACTGTTTTTT; abundance: many; d_gene: TRBD1; j_gene: TRBJ1-4; v_gene: TRBV7-6
CDR3aa: CASSEGSSGNTIYF; CDR3nt: TGTGCCAGTTCCGAGGGGTCGTCTGGAAACACCATATATTTT; abundance: few; d_gene: .; j_gene: TRBJ1-3; v_gene: TRBV19
CDR3aa: CAWRGQGHRNEKLFF; CDR3nt: TGTGCCTGGAGAGGACAGGGGCATCGGAATGAAAAACTGTTTTTT; abundance: .; d_gene: TRBD1; j_gene: TRBJ1-4; v_gene: TRBV30
CDR3aa: CASSEGGQGRYTF; CDR3nt: TGTGCCAGCAGTGAAGGGGGACAGGGCCGCTACACCTTC; abundance: many; d_gene: TRBD1; j_gene: TRBJ1-2; v_gene: TRBV6-1
CDR3aa: CASSYSGVNQPQHF; CDR3nt: TGTGCCAGCAGTTACTCAGGGGTCAATCAGCCCCAGCATTTT; abundance: many; d_gene: .; j_gene: TRBJ1-5; v_gene: TRBV6-6
CDR3aa: CASSQSRTSGLNTQYF; CDR3nt: TGTGCCAGCAGCCAATCAAGGACTAGCGGCCTCAATACGCAGTATTTT; abundance: .; d_gene: TRBD2; j_gene: TRBJ2-3; v_gene: TRBV3-1
CDR3aa: CASSWGRGTNEKLFF; CDR3nt: TGTGCCAGCAGCTGGGGGCGGGGTACCAATGAAAAACTGTTTTTT; abundance: many; d_gene: .; j_gene: TRBJ1-4; v_gene: TRBV5-6
CDR3aa: CSANFEDRGTYEQYF; CDR3nt: TGCAGTGCAAACTTCGAGGACAGGGGCACCTACGAGCAGTACTTC; abundance: many; d_gene: TRBD1; j_gene: TRBJ2-7; v_gene: TRBV20-1
CDR3aa: CASSEDRGGYTF; CDR3nt: TGTGCCAGCAGCGAGGACAGGGGCGGCTACACCTTC; abundance: many; d_gene: TRBD1; j_gene: TRBJ1-2; v_gene: TRBV9
CDR3aa: CSARAGAGSYEQYF; CDR3nt: TGCAGTGCTAGAGCCGGGGCAGGGTCCTACGAGCAGTACTTC; abundance: .; d_gene: .; j_gene: TRBJ2-7; v_gene: TRBV20-1
CDR3aa: CSARDQQLPNQPQHF; CDR3nt: TGCAGTGCTAGAGATCAGCAGCTCCCCAATCAGCCCCAGCATTTT; abundance: few; d_gene: .; j_gene: TRBJ1-5; v_gene: TRBV20-1
CDR3aa: CASRLRGDTQYF; CDR3nt: TGTGCCAGCAGACTACGGGGGGATACGCAGTATTTT; abundance: many; d_gene: .; j_gene: TRBJ2-3; v_gene: TRBV6-6
CDR3aa: CASSLDPSGERPQHF; CDR3nt: TGTGCCAGCAGCTTAGATCCTTCGGGGGAGAGGCCCCAGCATTTT; abundance: few; d_gene: .; j_gene: TRBJ1-5; v_gene: TRBV11-2
CDR3aa: CASSLDWGGNGYTF; CDR3nt: TGTGCCAGTAGTTTGGACTGGGGCGGCAATGGCTACACCTTC; abundance: .; d_gene: .; j_gene: TRBJ1-2; v_gene: TRBV19
CDR3aa: CASSLVTNEKLFF; CDR3nt: TGCGCCAGCAGCTTGGTCACTAATGAAAAACTGTTTTTT; abundance: many; d_gene: .; j_gene: TRBJ1-4; v_gene: TRBV5-1
CDR3aa: CASSIGHSNQPQHF; CDR3nt: TGTGCCAGTAGTATAGGGCATAGCAATCAGCCCCAGCATTTT; abundance: many; d_gene: .; j_gene: TRBJ1-5; v_gene: TRBV19
CDR3aa: CASSLGTGGPNEKLFF; CDR3nt: TGTGCCAGCAGCTTAGGGACAGGGGGCCCTAATGAAAAACTGTTTTTT; abundance: many; d_gene: TRBD1; j_gene: TRBJ1-4; v_gene: TRBV7-3
CDR3aa: CASSSLASKNIQYF; CDR3nt: TGTGCCAGCAGCTCTCTAGCGTCCAAAAACATTCAGTACTTC; abundance: few; d_gene: .; j_gene: TRBJ2-4; v_gene: TRBV7-2
CDR3aa: CSASLGQGNQPQHF; CDR3nt: TGCAGTGCTAGCCTTGGGCAGGGGAATCAGCCCCAGCATTTT; abundance: many; d_gene: .; j_gene: TRBJ1-5; v_gene: TRBV20-1
CDR3aa: CASSLGTTVQPQHF; CDR3nt: TGTGCCAGCAGCTTAGGGACAACCGTTCAGCCCCAGCATTTT; abundance: many; d_gene: .; j_gene: TRBJ1-5; v_gene: TRBV7-8
CDR3aa: CASSFAGTSSEQYF; CDR3nt: TGTGCCAGCAGCTTCGCGGGAACTAGTTCCGAGCAGTACTTC; abundance: many; d_gene: .; j_gene: TRBJ2-7; v_gene: TRBV7-9
CDR3aa: CATSRGTSGSSEQYF; CDR3nt: TGTGCCACCAGCAGAGGCACTAGCGGGAGTTCCGAGCAGTACTTC; abundance: many; d_gene: TRBD2; j_gene: TRBJ2-7; v_gene: TRBV15
CDR3aa: CASSPGGGAQETQYF; CDR3nt: TGTGCCAGCAGCCCCGGCGGGGGAGCCCAAGAGACCCAGTACTTC; abundance: many; d_gene: TRBD2; j_gene: TRBJ2-5; v_gene: TRBV5-4
CDR3aa: CASSIGRGGAGELFF; CDR3nt: TGTGCCAGTAGTATAGGGCGGGGGGGCGCCGGGGAGCTGTTTTTT; abundance: .; d_gene: TRBD2; j_gene: TRBJ2-2; v_gene: TRBV19
CDR3aa: CASSRTGDSNQPQHF; CDR3nt: TGCGCCAGCAGTCGGACAGGGGATAGCAATCAGCCCCAGCATTTT; abundance: many; d_gene: TRBD1; j_gene: TRBJ1-5; v_gene: TRBV6-6
CDR3aa: CASKKETQYF; CDR3nt: TGTGCCAGCAAAAAAGAGACCCAGTACTTC; abundance: many; d_gene: .; j_gene: TRBJ2-5; v_gene: TRBV6-1
CDR3aa: CASSYRPGLNTGELFF; CDR3nt: TGTGCCAGCAGTTATCGGCCGGGACTGAACACCGGGGAGCTGTTTTTT; abundance: many; d_gene: .; j_gene: TRBJ2-2; v_gene: TRBV6-6
CDR3aa: CASSASGGGNEQFF; CDR3nt: TGTGCCAGCAGCGCATCGGGGGGCGGGAATGAGCAGTTCTTC; abundance: many; d_gene: .; j_gene: TRBJ2-1; v_gene: TRBV7-3
CDR3aa: CSAPRTSGRSNEQFF; CDR3nt: TGCAGTGCCCCTCGGACTAGCGGGAGAAGCAATGAGCAGTTCTTC; abundance: .; d_gene: TRBD2; j_gene: TRBJ2-1; v_gene: TRBV20-1
CDR3aa: CSARDQLAKNIQYF; CDR3nt: TGCAGTGCTAGAGACCAGCTAGCCAAAAACATTCAGTACTTC; abundance: many; d_gene: .; j_gene: TRBJ2-4; v_gene: TRBV20-1
CDR3aa: CASSPVDMGGETQYF; CDR3nt: TGCGCCAGCAGCCCTGTCGACATGGGAGGAGAGACCCAGTACTTC; abundance: many; d_gene: .; j_gene: TRBJ2-5; v_gene: TRBV4-1
CDR3aa: CSVRGQGQETQYF; CDR3nt: TGCAGCGTTCGGGGACAGGGGCAAGAGACCCAGTACTTC; abundance: many; d_gene: TRBD1; j_gene: TRBJ2-5; v_gene: TRBV29-1